This TCR beta chain was observed in a study of beta chain features in type 1 diabetes. Overall study results and limits: Naive, central memory and regulatory TCRB repertoires appeared more similar among patients than healthy donors.

A note on this clone: Its specificity is unknown.

Germline values: CDR1 SQVTM, CDR2 ANQGSEA. V lost 4 bases to trimming and J lost 3 bases; unmatched junction nucleotides: 4. The CDR3 runs 13 residues. The isolated RNA, all of it, was reverse transcribed, so expressed TCRB transcripts were what got sequenced. Measured with immunoSEQ multiplex PCR; TCRdb has only the in-frame clones, and not every one. The table has roughly 500,000 clones, about an eighth seen once. The sample was naive CD4+ T cells from blood. The clonotype originates from a woman in her late teens or twenties in good health. The J gene is TRBJ2-3, the V gene TRBV29-1; 7 nucleotides match TRBD2. CDR3: CSVGAGETDTQYF. The CDR3 coding sequence is TGCAGCGTTGGGGCGGGGGAAACAGATACGCAGTATTTT.